This T cell receptor (beta chain) originates from a study of monozygotic twins with cystic fibrosis. Study outcomes and limitations: Low clonality (median roughly 0.0087) suggested a mostly naive repertoire. Unrelated CF individuals shared fewer identical clonotypes than monozygotic CF twins. V usage most resembled the co-twin in 13 of 16 pairs.

The germline V gene has CDR1 SGHVS and CDR2 FNYEAQ. The CDR3 consists of 16 residues. V was clipped by 1 base and J by 6 bases; unmatched bases: 10. Details on this clone: Its matching antigen is unknown.

This table comes from immunoSEQ multiplex PCR, and its TCRdb copy is limited to in-frame clones, with some not included. The sample includes around 9,500 clones, 97% to 99% of them seen just once. Sequencing was performed on blood. This clonotype originated in a girl aged 2 to 9 with cystic fibrosis. The chain employs TRBV7-6 and TRBJ1-2; 8 bases fit TRBD1. The CDR3 bases are TGTGCCAGCAGCTTAGGGACAGGGCCCAGAGGTAATGGCTACACCTTC. The encoded protein is CASSLGTGPRGNGYTF.